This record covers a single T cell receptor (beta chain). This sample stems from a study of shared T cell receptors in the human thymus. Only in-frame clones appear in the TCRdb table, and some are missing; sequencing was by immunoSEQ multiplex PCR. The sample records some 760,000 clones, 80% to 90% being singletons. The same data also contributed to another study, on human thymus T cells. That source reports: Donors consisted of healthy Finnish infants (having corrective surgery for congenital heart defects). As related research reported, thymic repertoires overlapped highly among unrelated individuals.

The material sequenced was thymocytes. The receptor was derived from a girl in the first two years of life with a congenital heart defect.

The CDR3 sequence is CAISENRGSNQPQHF. The CDR3, as DNA: TGTGCCATCAGTGAAAACAGGGGTAGCAATCAGCCCCAGCATTTT. This chain connects TRBV10-3 to TRBJ1-5, with TRBD1 matching over 7 bases. Losses at the gene ends were 3 bases for V and 0 bases for J; bases not matched to a gene: 2. CDR1 and CDR2 (germline): ENHRY, SYGVKD. This CDR3 is 15 amino acids long.